This T cell receptor (beta chain) was sequenced for a study of beta chain features in type 1 diabetes. General observations from the study: VDJ junctions sequenced from type 1 diabetes patients showed fewer insertions and more deletions. TCRB CDR3s from Type 1 diabetes patients were moderately but significantly shorter in all four CD4+ subsets.

The CDR3 has 13 amino acids. Trimming took off 6 bases at V and 4 bases at J, with 12 bases between the two ends. The germline V gene encodes CDR1 MNHEY and CDR2 SVGAGI. The authors reverse transcribed all of the isolated RNA, so sequencing captured expressed TCRB transcripts. The repertoire was sequenced with immunoSEQ multiplex PCR; TCRdb's copy has only in-frame clones and lacks some. Among roughly 290,000 clones, around 16% were seen once, and the ten largest hold about 0.014%. This clone was observed a few times. Its antigen is not identified. V usage is TRBV6-5 and J usage is TRBJ1-2; D might be TRBD1 (5 bases). Sequencing was carried out using naive CD4+ T cells from blood. The sequence derives from a young man with type 1 diabetes. In DNA form, the CDR3 reads TGTGCCAGCAGGACAGAGGGAGGCTATGGCTACACCTTC. This translates into CASRTEGGYGYTF.